These T cell receptor beta chains were read from a single sample in a study of neurological immune-mediated disorders. MiXCR was run by TCRdb on the 5' RACE reads, yielding one entry per CDR3 protein. Of roughly 100,000 distinct CDR3 sequences listed, around 3.3% are singletons. Sequenced: PBMCs. Receptor source: a woman between 18 and 29 years old with multiple sclerosis. CDR3s include the opening cysteine and the closing phenylalanine or tryptophan. A D gene is named only where the DNA matches it firmly. Only some rows state a clone size, as once, few, many or a class for expanded clones.

D gene | J gene | V gene | clone size | CDR3 protein | CDR3 DNA
NA | TRBJ1-3 | TRBV12-3/TRBV12-4 | many | CASSLASSGNTIYF | TGTGCCAGCAGTTTGGCCTCCTCTGGAAACACCATATATTTT
NA | TRBJ1-6 | TRBV5-1 | many | CASSLEGPNSPLHF | TGCGCCAGCAGCTTGGAGGGACCAAATTCACCCCTCCACTTT
NA | TRBJ1-2 | TRBV4-3 | many | CASSQDLGGNYGYTF | TGCGCCAGCAGCCAAGATTTGGGGGGGAACTATGGCTACACCTTC
NA | TRBJ1-2 | TRBV7-2 | few | CASSLGRADYGYTF | TGTGCCAGCAGCTTAGGCAGGGCAGATTATGGCTACACCTTC
NA | TRBJ2-6 | TRBV6-6 | NA | CASRKDSFSGAKVLTF | TGTGCCAGCCGCAAGGACAGTTTCTCTGGGGCCAAAGTCCTGACTTTC
NA | TRBJ2-4 | TRBV5-1 | many | CASSLVGFENLAKNIQYF | TGCGCCAGCAGCTTGGTAGGATTTGAGAATTTAGCCAAAAACATTCAGTACTTC
NA | TRBJ2-3 | TRBV5-1 | many | CASSRDGDTQYF | TGCGCCAGCAGCCGGGACGGGGATACGCAGTATTTT
TRBD1 | TRBJ1-2 | TRBV20-1 | many | CSARPGQDNYGYTF | TGCAGTGCTAGACCTGGACAGGATAACTATGGCTACACCTTC
TRBD2 | TRBJ2-7 | TRBV20-1 | many | CSAKLAGVLRYEQYF | TGCAGTGCTAAACTAGCGGGAGTTCTTCGATACGAGCAGTACTTC
NA | TRBJ2-7 | TRBV12-3/TRBV12-4 | many | CASSPRVGGEAYEQYF | TGTGCCAGCAGCCCGAGGGTAGGGGGGGAGGCCTACGAGCAGTACTTC
TRBD1 | TRBJ1-5 | TRBV5-1 | many | CASSLGQGAQPQHF | TGCGCCAGCAGCTTAGGACAGGGGGCTCAGCCCCAGCATTTT
TRBD1 | TRBJ1-2 | TRBV20-1 | many | CSAGTGMPWDYGYTF | TGCAGCGCAGGGACAGGGATGCCCTGGGACTATGGCTACACCTTC
NA | TRBJ2-7 | TRBV12-3/TRBV12-4 | many | CASTPMGGTYYEQYF | TGTGCCAGCACCCCGATGGGGGGCACGTACTACGAGCAGTACTTC
TRBD1 | TRBJ1-1 | TRBV5-1 | many | CASSPGGQQNTEAFF | TGCGCCAGCAGCCCGGGGGGACAGCAGAACACTGAAGCTTTCTTT
TRBD2 | TRBJ2-5 | TRBV15 | many | CATSRDSAGTKETQYF | TGTGCCACCAGCAGAGATTCGGCAGGGACTAAGGAGACCCAGTACTTC
TRBD2 | TRBJ2-7 | TRBV20-1 | many | CSAGPSGRYEQYF | TGCAGTGCTGGTCCTAGCGGGAGGTACGAGCAGTACTTC